This TCR beta chain was sequenced in a study of shared clonotypes between healthy human individuals. Comments on this clone: Antigen unknown.

The germline CDR1 and CDR2 sequences are MNHEY and SMNVEV (reference sequence). V shed 2 bases and J shed 8 bases, with 15 bases lying between them. This CDR3 is built from 14 residues. Study-level findings and limits: Several donors showed sharing of approximately 5% of naive CD4 clonotypes.

The protocol was immunoSEQ multiplex PCR, while the TCRdb copy is restricted to in-frame clones and leaves out a portion. The table has 2 million to 3 million clones, approximately 90% seen once. The chain is built from TRBV27 and TRBJ1-2; D is uncertain. The receptor was derived from a man aged 18-30 years in good health. Sequencing was performed on naive CD4+ T cells sorted from blood. Subset reported: CD45RA+ positively selected. CDR3 amino acids: CASSLRVYVGGYTF. The DNA of the CDR3 is TGTGCCAGCAGTTTAAGGGTATACGTGGGCGGCTACACCTTC.